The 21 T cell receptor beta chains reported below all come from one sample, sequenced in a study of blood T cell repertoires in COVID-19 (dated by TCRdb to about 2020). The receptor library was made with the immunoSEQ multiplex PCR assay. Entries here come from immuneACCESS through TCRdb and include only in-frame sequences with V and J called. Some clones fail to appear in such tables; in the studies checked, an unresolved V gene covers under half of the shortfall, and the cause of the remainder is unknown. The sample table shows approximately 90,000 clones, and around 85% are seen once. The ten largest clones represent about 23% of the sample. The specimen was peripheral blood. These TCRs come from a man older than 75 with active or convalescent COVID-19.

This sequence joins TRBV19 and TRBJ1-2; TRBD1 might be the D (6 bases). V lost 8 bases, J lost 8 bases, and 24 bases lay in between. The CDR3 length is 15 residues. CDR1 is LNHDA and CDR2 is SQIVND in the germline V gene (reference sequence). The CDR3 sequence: CASSAIFEGERGYTF. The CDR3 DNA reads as TGTGCCAGTTCAGCCATATTCGAGGGGGAGAGAGGCTACACCTTC.

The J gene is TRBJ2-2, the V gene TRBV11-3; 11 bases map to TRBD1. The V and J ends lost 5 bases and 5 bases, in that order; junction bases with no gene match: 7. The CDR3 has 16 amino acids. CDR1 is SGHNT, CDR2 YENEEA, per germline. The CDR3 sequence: CASSKGQGVGTGELFF. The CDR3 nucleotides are TGTGCCAGCAGCAAGGGACAGGGGGTAGGAACCGGGGAGCTGTTTTTT.

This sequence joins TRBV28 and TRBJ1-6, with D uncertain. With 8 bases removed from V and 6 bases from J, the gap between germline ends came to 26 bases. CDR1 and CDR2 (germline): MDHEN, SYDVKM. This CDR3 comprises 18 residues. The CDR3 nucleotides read TGTGCCAGCTCCCCCGGGTCAGGCAGCGGAGAGCCTAATTCACCCCTCCACTTT. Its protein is CASSPGSGSGEPNSPLHF.

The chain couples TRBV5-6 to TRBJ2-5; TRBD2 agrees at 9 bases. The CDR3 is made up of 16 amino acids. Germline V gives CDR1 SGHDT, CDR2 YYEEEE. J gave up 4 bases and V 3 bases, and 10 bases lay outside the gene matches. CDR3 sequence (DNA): TGTGCCAGCAGCTCCAAGATGCGGGGGGGCTCAGAGACCCAGTACTTC. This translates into CASSSKMRGGSETQYF.

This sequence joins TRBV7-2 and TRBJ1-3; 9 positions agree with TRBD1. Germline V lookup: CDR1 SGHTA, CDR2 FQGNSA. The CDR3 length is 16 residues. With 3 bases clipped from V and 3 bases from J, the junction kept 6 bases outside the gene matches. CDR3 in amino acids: CASSFLQGAGGNTIYF. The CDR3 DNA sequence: TGTGCCAGCAGCTTCCTACAGGGGGCCGGTGGAAACACCATATATTTT.

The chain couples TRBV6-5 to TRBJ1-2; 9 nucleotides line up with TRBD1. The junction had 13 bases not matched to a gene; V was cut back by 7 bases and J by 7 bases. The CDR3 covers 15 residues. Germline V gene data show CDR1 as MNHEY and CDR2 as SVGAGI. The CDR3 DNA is TGTGCCAGCAACAAGCTTCCGGGACAGGGCGGTGGCTACACCTTC. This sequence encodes CASNKLPGQGGGYTF.

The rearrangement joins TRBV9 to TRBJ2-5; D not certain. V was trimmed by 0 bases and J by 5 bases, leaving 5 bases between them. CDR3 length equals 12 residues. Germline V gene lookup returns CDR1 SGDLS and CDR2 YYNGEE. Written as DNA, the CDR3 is TGTGCCAGCAGCGTAGTAGAGGAGACCCAGTACTTC. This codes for CASSVVEETQYF.

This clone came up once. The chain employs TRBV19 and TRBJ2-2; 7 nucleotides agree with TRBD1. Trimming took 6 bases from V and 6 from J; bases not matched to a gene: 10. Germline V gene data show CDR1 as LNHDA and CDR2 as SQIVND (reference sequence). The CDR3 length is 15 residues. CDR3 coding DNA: TGTGCCAGTAGCAAGACAGGGTTCGGGTCCGGGGAGCTGTTTTTT. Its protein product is CASSKTGFGSGELFF.

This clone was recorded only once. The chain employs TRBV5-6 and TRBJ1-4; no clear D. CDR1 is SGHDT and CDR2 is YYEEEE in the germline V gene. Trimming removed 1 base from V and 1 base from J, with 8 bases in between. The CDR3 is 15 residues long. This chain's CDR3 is CASSLWAITNEKLFF. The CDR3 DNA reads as TGTGCCAGCAGCTTGTGGGCAATAACTAATGAAAAACTGTTTTTT.

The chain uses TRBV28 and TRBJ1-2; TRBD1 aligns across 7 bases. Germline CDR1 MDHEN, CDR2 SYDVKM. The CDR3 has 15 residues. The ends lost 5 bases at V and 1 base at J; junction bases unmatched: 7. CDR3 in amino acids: CASSPGDRYNYGYTF. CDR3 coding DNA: TGTGCCAGCAGTCCGGGGGACAGATATAACTATGGCTACACCTTC.

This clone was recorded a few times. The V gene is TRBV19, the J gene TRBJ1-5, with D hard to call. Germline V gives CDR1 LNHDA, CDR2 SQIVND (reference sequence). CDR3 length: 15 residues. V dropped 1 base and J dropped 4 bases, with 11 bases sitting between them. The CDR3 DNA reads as TGTGCCAGTAGTATAGTTTTGGAGGCTAATCAGCCCCAGCATTTT. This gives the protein CASSIVLEANQPQHF.

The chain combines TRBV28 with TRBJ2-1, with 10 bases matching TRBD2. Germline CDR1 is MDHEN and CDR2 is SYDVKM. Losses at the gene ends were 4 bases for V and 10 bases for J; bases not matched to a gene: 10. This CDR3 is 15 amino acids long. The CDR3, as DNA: TGTGCCAGCAGTTGGGGGAGCGGGGGGGCCGAAGAGCAGTTCTTC. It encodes CASSWGSGGAEEQFF.

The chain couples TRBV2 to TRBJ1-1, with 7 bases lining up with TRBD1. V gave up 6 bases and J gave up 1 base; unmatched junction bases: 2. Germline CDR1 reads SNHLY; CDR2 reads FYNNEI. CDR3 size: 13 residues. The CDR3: CASSRQGNTEAFF. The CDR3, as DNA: TGTGCCAGCAGCCGACAGGGGAACACTGAAGCTTTCTTT.

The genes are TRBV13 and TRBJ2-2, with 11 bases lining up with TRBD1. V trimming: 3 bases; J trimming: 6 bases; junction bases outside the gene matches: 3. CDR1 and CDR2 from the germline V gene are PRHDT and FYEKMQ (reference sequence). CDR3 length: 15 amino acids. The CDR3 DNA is TGTGCCAGCAGCTTTAGGACAGGGGGCTCCGGGGAGCTGTTTTTT. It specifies CASSFRTGGSGELFF.

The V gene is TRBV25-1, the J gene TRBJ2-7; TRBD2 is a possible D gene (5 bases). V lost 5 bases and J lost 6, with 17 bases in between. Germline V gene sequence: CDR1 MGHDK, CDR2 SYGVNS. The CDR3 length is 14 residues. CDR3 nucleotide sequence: TGTGCCAGCAGTCGCGGAGGACTGAGCGGCGAGCAGTACTTC. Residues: CASSRGGLSGEQYF.

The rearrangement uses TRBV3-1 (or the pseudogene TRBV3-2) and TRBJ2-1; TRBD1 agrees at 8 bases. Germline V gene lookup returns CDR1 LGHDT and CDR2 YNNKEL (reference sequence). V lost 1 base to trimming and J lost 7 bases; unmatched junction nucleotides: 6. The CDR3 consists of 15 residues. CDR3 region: CASSQGTGPQNEQFF. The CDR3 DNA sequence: TGTGCCAGCAGCCAAGGGACAGGGCCCCAGAATGAGCAGTTCTTC.

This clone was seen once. The CDR3 reads CASSIHYTGVEETQYF. CDR3 DNA sequence: TGTGCCAGCAGCATACATTATACAGGGGTGGAGGAGACCCAGTACTTC. The chain is built from TRBV7-9 and TRBJ2-5, with 7 positions matching TRBD1. Germline trimming cut 5 bases from V and 5 bases from J; bases unmatched to any gene: 14. Looked up from germline, CDR1 is SEHNR and CDR2 is FQNEAQ (reference sequence). The CDR3 is made up of 16 amino acids.

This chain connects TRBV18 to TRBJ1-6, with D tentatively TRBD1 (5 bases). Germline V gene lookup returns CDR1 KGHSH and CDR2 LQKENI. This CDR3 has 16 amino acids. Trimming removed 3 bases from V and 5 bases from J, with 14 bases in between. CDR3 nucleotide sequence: TGTGCCAGCTCACCTCTCGCTTGGACAAATAATTCACCCCTCCACTTT. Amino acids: CASSPLAWTNNSPLHF.

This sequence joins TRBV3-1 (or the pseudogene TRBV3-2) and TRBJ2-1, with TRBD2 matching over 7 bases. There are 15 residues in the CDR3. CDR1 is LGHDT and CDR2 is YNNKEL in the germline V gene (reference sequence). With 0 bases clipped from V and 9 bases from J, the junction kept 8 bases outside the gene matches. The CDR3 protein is CASSQDPQTSREQFF. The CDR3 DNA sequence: TGTGCCAGCAGCCAAGACCCCCAGACTAGCCGTGAGCAGTTCTTC.

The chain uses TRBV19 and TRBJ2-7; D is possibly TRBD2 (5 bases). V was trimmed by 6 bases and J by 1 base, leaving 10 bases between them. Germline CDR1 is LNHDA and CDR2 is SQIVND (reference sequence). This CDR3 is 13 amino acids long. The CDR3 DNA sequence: TGTGCCAGTAGCGTCGGACTGTCCTACGAGCAGTACTTC. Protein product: CASSVGLSYEQYF.

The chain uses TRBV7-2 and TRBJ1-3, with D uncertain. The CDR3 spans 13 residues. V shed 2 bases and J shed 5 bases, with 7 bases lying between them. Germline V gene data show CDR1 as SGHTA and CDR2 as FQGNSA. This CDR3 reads CASSLTDRNTIYF. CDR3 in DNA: TGTGCCAGCAGCTTAACAGACCGAAACACCATATATTTT.